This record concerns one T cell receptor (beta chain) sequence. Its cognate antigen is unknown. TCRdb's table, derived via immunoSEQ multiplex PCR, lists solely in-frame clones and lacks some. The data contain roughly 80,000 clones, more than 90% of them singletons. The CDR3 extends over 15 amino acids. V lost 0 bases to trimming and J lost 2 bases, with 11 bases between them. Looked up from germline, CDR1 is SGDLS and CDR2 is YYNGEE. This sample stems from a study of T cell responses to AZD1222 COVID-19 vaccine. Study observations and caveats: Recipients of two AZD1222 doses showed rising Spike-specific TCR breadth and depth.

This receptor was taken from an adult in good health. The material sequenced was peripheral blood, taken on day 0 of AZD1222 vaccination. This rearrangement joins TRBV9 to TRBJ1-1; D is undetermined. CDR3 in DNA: TGTGCCAGCAGCGTAGATTCGTACGTTAACACTGAAGCTTTCTTT. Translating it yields CASSVDSYVNTEAFF.